The 20 T cell receptor beta chains given below trace back to one sample, sequenced in a study of CD8+CD57+ T cells in acquired aplastic anemia. Patients selected for sequencing had displayed CD8+CD57+ cell expansion by flow cytometry. The template for TCR beta VDJ and CDR3 sequence profiling was genomic DNA. MiXCR was run by TCRdb on the reads, yielding one entry per CDR3 protein. The data show 200,000 or so distinct CDR3 sequences, roughly half seen once. Input material: sorted CD4+, CD8+, or CD8+CD57+ T cells (not recorded which) from PBMCs. The receptors were gathered from a human donor with aplastic anemia.

This clonotype was counted ten times or more. The germline gene is not matched at one end of the junction; a read error may be the cause. The rearrangement joins TRBV24-1 to TRBJ2-1; a possible D gene is TRBD2 (5 bases). This CDR3 has 9 amino acids. CDR1 and CDR2 (germline): KGHDR, SFDVKD. CDR3 sequence: CATTSDGIF. DNA of the CDR3: TGTGCCACCACTTCCGACGGGATCTTC.

The rearrangement uses TRBV20-1 and TRBJ2-5, with D possibly TRBD2 on 5 matching bases. Trimming took off 1 base at V and 1 base at J, with 7 bases between the two ends. The CDR3 contains 13 residues. Germline V gene lookup returns CDR1 DFQATT and CDR2 SNEGSKA (reference sequence). The CDR3 sequence is CSARAGSQETQYF. Here the CDR3 DNA reads TGCAGTGCTAGAGCGGGGTCCCAAGAGACCCAGTACTTC.

V gene TRBV19 combines with J gene TRBJ1-1; 7 positions match TRBD1. Germline assignment: CDR1 LNHDA and CDR2 SQIVND (reference sequence). V dropped 6 bases and J dropped 1; count of bases not matched to a gene: 11. The CDR3 length is 16 residues. The CDR3 here is CASSRWGQRTNTEAFF. The CDR3 region has the DNA TGTGCCAGTAGCCGATGGGGACAGCGAACGAACACTGAAGCTTTCTTT. Based on the CDR3 plus reference TRBV19 and TRBJ1-1, the full variable domain is DGGITQSPKYLFRKEGQNVTLSCEQNLNHDAMYWYRQDPGQGLRLIYYSQIVNDFQKGDIAEGYSVSREKKESFPLTVTSAQKNPTAFYLCASSRWGQRTNTEAFFGQGTRLTVV.

The chain has TRBV20-1 and TRBJ1-1; possible D gene TRBD1, 5 bases. The germline gives CDR1 DFQATT, CDR2 SNEGSKA (reference sequence). The germline V and J ends were trimmed by 3 bases and 4 bases, with 18 bases remaining between them. The CDR3 is 15 amino acids. The CDR3, as DNA: TGCAGTGCTAGGGGCGGCGGTGACAGCTTCACTGAAGCTTTCTTT. It translates to CSARGGGDSFTEAFF.

To note about this clonotype: A read error may be the cause here, since a much bigger clone is one base away. The rearrangement joins TRBV6-1 to TRBJ1-2, with D unclear. The germline CDR1 and CDR2 sequences are MNHNS and SASEGT. The CDR3 is 12 amino acids. DNA for the CDR3: TGTGTCAGCACTGGAACATCATATGGCTACACCTTC. This translates into CVSTGTSYGYTF.

This clonotype was observed many times. This chain connects TRBV9 to TRBJ2-3; D uncertain. Trimming pared 4 bases from V and 7 bases from J, leaving 7 bases between. CDR3 size: 11 residues. The germline gives CDR1 SGDLS, CDR2 YYNGEE. CDR3 loop: CASSLANTQYF. The CDR3, as DNA: TGTGCCAGCAGCTTGGCAAATACGCAGTATTTT.

About this clonotype: A read error is possible here, since a much larger clone lies one base away. The final CDR3 position lacks the conserved phenylalanine or tryptophan, pointing to a likely read error. The V and J genes are TRBV9 and TRBJ2-5; the D gene is possibly TRBD1 (6 bases). V shed 4 bases and J shed 2 bases, with 18 bases lying between them. Germline V gene lookup returns CDR1 SGDLS and CDR2 YYNGEE. This CDR3 is 16 amino acids long. CDR3 coding DNA: TGTGCCAGCAGCCCCATGTGGGGGCCAGGGCAAGAGACCCAGTACTCC. This sequence encodes CASSPMWGPGQETQYS.

This clonotype has more than one count but fewer than ten. CDR3 sequence reads: CASSISIQRSAKNIQYF. The DNA of the CDR3 is TGTGCCAGTAGTATATCTATCCAGCGGTCAGCCAAAAACATTCAGTACTTC. This chain links TRBV19 with TRBJ2-4; perhaps TRBD2 as D (5 bases). The ends were cut back, 2 bases at V and 0 bases at J, with 14 bases in the middle. The length of the CDR3 is 17 residues. In germline, CDR1 is LNHDA, CDR2 SQIVND (reference sequence).

The V gene is TRBV5-1, the J gene TRBJ1-6, with no clear D. CDR3 length: 15 residues. Trimming took 1 base from V and 5 from J, leaving 10 bases between them. CDR1 and CDR2 from the germline V gene are SGHRS and YFSETQ. CDR3 protein: CASSLTGRDNSPLHF. In nucleotides, the CDR3 is TGCGCCAGCAGCTTGACTGGCAGAGATAATTCACCCCTCCACTTT.

This chain connects TRBV2 to TRBJ2-2, with a possible D match to TRBD2 (6 bases). V lost 8 bases to trimming and J lost 3 bases, with 16 bases between them. This CDR3 has 15 residues. CDR1 is SNHLY, CDR2 FYNNEI, per germline. CDR3 DNA: TGTGCCAGCCGGGTTCGACTAGTCGACACCGGGGAGCTGTTTTTT. Its protein product is CASRVRLVDTGELFF.

This clonotype has a count of ten or more. The CDR3 DNA follows: TGTGCCAGCAGGCCGGGACAGGGGGCCGGATATGGCTACACCTTC. This translates into CASRPGQGAGYGYTF. The chain uses TRBV2 and TRBJ1-2, with 12 bases identical to TRBD1. CDR1 is SNHLY, CDR2 FYNNEI, per germline. The CDR3 has 15 amino acids. V lost 6 bases and J lost 5; bases outside the gene matches: 7.

This clonotype came up many times. The chain is built from TRBV7-3 and TRBJ2-2; D is unclear. With 5 bases removed from V and 2 bases from J, the gap between germline ends came to 6 bases. The CDR3 spans 13 residues. Per germline, CDR1 SGHTA and CDR2 FQGTGA. As DNA, the CDR3 is TGTGCCAGCAGCCCGTCAAACACCGGGGAGCTGTTTTTT. Protein product: CASSPSNTGELFF.

This clonotype was observed at least ten times. The chain joins TRBV19 to TRBJ1-5; D possibly corresponds to TRBD1 (6 bases). Germline V gene lookup returns CDR1 LNHDA and CDR2 SQIVND (reference sequence). V lost 0 bases and J 10 bases, leaving 16 bases between the germline ends. The CDR3 runs 15 residues. Here the CDR3 DNA reads TGTGCCAGTAGTATAGATCAGGGGAGTTTCCGTCCCCAGCATTTT. Protein: CASSIDQGSFRPQHF.

The chain uses TRBV7-8 and TRBJ2-3, with unresolved D. V lost 5 bases to trimming and J lost 4 bases, with 10 bases between them. Germline V gene sequence: CDR1 SGHVS, CDR2 FQNEAQ. The CDR3 totals 13 residues. The DNA for the CDR3 is TGTGCCAGCAGCCCTAGAACTCCAGATACGCAGTATTTT. It specifies CASSPRTPDTQYF. Full variable domain (missing parts from reference TRBV7-8 and TRBJ2-3): GAGVSQSPRYKVAKRGQDVALRCDPISGHVSLFWYQQALGQGPEFLTYFQNEAQLDKSGLPSDRFFAERPEGSVSTLKIQRTQQEDSAVYLCASSPRTPDTQYFGPGTRLTVL.

The table lists this clonotype with a count of one. The chain has TRBV20-1 and TRBJ2-5; TRBD1 matches at 11 bases. J was trimmed by 4 bases and V by 6 bases; bases with no gene match: 7. CDR1 and CDR2 (germline): DFQATT, SNEGSKA (reference sequence). The CDR3 runs 14 residues. This CDR3 is CSALKGQGGETQYF. In DNA, the CDR3 is TGCAGTGCCCTTAAGGGACAGGGGGGAGAGACCCAGTACTTC.

The chain has TRBV24-1 and TRBJ2-3; possibly TRBD2 for D (5 bases). Germline lookup yields CDR1 KGHDR and CDR2 SFDVKD. V lost 5 bases and J lost 0, with 20 bases in between. The CDR3 sequence is 18 residues long. CDR3 protein: CATSASRWSVPSTDTQYF. CDR3 DNA sequence: TGTGCCACCAGTGCTAGCCGATGGAGCGTTCCTAGCACAGATACGCAGTATTTT.

V is TRBV20-1 and J is TRBJ2-7; TRBD2 agrees at 16 bases. CDR3 length: 17 amino acids. Germline loops: CDR1 DFQATT, CDR2 SNEGSKA (reference sequence). V shed 0 bases and J 7 bases; nucleotides not matched to a gene: 9. CDR3 sequence reads: CSARDGTSGRGHMEQYF. In DNA form, the CDR3 reads TGCAGTGCTAGAGATGGGACTAGCGGGAGGGGGCATATGGAGCAGTACTTC.

This clonotype was observed many times. V usage is TRBV7-9 and J usage is TRBJ2-7; D ambiguous. Trimming cost V 0 bases and J 3 bases, with 6 bases left between them. This CDR3 contains 13 residues. Germline V gives CDR1 SEHNR, CDR2 FQNEAQ (reference sequence). For the CDR3, the DNA is TGTGCCAGCAGCTTAGCTCCCCACTACGAGCAGTACTTC. Amino acids: CASSLAPHYEQYF.

This clonotype was counted many times. This rearrangement joins TRBV9 to TRBJ1-3; the D is unclear. In germline, CDR1 is SGDLS, CDR2 YYNGEE. V was shortened by 6 bases and J by 0 bases, with 13 bases between the two germline ends. The CDR3 loop spans 15 amino acids. The CDR3 DNA sequence: TGTGCCAGCACAACCGGACCGAGCTCTGGAAACACCATATATTTT. This gives the protein CASTTGPSSGNTIYF.

Remarks on this clonotype: The conserved phenylalanine or tryptophan normally closing the CDR3 is absent here, so this likely arose from a read error. The DNA is left out, because the CDR3 cannot be placed on it with certainty; the CDR3 is given as TCRdb lists it. V usage is TRBV29-1 and J usage is TRBJ1-1. With termini counted, the CDR3 has 8 amino acids. In germline, CDR1 is SQVTM, CDR2 ANQGSEA. CDR3 loop: CSVRTANY.